This T cell receptor (beta chain) stems from a study of shared clonotypes between healthy human individuals. TCRdb's table, derived via immunoSEQ multiplex PCR, lists solely in-frame clones and lacks some. The sample records about a million clones, around four fifths being singletons. In germline, CDR1 is SEHNR, CDR2 FQNEAQ (reference sequence). The CDR3 spans 16 residues. The J segment lost 7 bases and the V segment lost 1 base, leaving 9 bases of the junction unmatched. Specimen: memory CD4+ T cells sorted from blood. Sample subset: CD45RA-negative fraction. The chain carries TRBV7-9 and TRBJ2-3; 9 bases line up with TRBD2. This clonotype was sampled from a young man in good health. As DNA, the CDR3 is TGTGCCAGCAGCTTAGGATCGGCTAGCGGGATGTATACGCAGTATTTT. Protein: CASSLGSASGMYTQYF.